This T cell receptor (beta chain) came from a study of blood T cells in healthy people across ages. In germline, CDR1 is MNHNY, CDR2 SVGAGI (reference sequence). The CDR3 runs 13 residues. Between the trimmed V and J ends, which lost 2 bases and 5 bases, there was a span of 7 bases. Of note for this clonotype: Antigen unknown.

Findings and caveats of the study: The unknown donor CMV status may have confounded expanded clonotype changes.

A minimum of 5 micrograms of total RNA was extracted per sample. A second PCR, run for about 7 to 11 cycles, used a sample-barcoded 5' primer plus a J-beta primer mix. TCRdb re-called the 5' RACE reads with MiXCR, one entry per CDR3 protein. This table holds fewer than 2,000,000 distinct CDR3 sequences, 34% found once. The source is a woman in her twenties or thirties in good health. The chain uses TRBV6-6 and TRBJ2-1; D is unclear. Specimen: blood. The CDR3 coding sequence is TGTGCCAGCAGTTACCCCCTCGACAATGAGCAGTTCTTC. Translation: CASSYPLDNEQFF.